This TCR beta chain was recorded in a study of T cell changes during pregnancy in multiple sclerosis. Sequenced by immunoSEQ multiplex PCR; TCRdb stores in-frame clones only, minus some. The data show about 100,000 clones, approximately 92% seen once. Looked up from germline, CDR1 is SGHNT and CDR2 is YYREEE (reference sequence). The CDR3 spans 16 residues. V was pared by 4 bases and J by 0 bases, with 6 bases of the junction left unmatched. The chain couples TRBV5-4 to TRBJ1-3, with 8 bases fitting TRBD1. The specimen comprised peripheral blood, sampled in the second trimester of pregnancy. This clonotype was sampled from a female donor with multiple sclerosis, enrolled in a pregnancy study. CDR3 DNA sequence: TGTGCCAGCAGCCCTGGACAGGGCCTCTCTGGAAACACCATATATTTT. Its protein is CASSPGQGLSGNTIYF.